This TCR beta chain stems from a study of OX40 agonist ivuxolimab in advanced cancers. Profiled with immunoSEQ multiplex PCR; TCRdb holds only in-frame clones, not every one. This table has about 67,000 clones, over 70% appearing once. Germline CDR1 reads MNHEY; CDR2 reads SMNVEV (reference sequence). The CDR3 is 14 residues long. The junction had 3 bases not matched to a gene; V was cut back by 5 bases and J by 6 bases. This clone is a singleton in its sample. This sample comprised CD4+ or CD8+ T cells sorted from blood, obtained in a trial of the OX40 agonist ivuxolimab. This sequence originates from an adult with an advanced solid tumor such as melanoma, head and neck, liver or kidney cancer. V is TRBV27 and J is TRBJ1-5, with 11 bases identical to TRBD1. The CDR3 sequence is CASSPGQGGQPQHF. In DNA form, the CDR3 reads TGTGCCAGCAGTCCGGGACAGGGGGGTCAGCCCCAGCATTTT.